This is a list of T cell receptor beta chains from one sample in a study of T cell changes during pregnancy in multiple sclerosis. Sequencing used immunoSEQ multiplex PCR; TCRdb keeps in-frame clones, though not all of them. The sample shows around 61,000 clones, about 90% of them seen only once. The source was peripheral blood, collected in the third trimester of pregnancy. All receptors come from a female donor in good health, enrolled as a control in a pregnancy study. The CDR3 runs from the conserved cysteine through the conserved F or W. A D gene is named only where the DNA matches it firmly. Expanded clones get a size class; other rows say once, few or many, or leave the size out.

D gene	V gene	clone size	J gene	CDR3 protein	CDR3 DNA
.	TRBV19	.	TRBJ2-2	CASTRGRGGNTGELFF	TGTGCCAGTACCCGGGGGAGGGGGGGCAACACCGGGGAGCTGTTTTTT
.	TRBV12-5	.	TRBJ1-1	CASAASTSAVEAFF	TGTGCTAGTGCCGCATCGACTTCAGCGGTTGAAGCTTTCTTT
.	TRBV7-2	.	TRBJ2-1	CASRNSGGYNEQFF	TGTGCCAGCAGGAATAGTGGGGGGTACAATGAGCAGTTCTTC
.	TRBV20-1	.	TRBJ2-3	CSAILGGTQYF	TGCAGTGCTATTCTGGGGGGTACGCAGTATTTT
TRBD1	TRBV27	.	TRBJ1-1	CASSSQGQWDTEAFF	TGTGCCAGCAGTTCACAGGGGCAATGGGACACTGAAGCTTTCTTT
.	TRBV28	.	TRBJ2-3	CASSLRRDTDTQYF	TGTGCCAGCAGTCTAAGGAGGGACACAGATACGCAGTATTTT
.	TRBV6-1	once	TRBJ2-7	CASSDSGLLSYEQYF	TGTGCCAGCAGTGATAGCGGACTCCTTTCCTACGAGCAGTACTTC
.	TRBV7-9	.	TRBJ2-7	CASRSGTYEQYF	TGTGCCAGCAGAAGCGGAACCTACGAGCAGTACTTC
TRBD2	TRBV28	.	TRBJ2-7	CASSGGGTGYEQYF	TGTGCCTCATCGGGAGGAGGGACGGGATACGAGCAGTACTTC
.	TRBV19	.	TRBJ1-2	CASRTQGENYGYTF	TGTGCCAGTAGGACACAGGGCGAGAACTATGGCTACACCTTC
.	TRBV2	.	TRBJ1-1	CASSDRGRKTEAFF	TGTGCCAGCAGTGATCGGGGGAGAAAGACTGAAGCTTTCTTT
TRBD2	TRBV6-5	.	TRBJ2-5	CASSYGGGAQETQYF	TGTGCCAGCAGTTACGGCGGGGGGGCCCAAGAGACCCAGTACTTC
TRBD1	TRBV7-2	.	TRBJ2-5	CASSSPLTGLEETQYF	TGTGCCAGCAGCTCGCCCCTGACAGGGCTAGAGGAGACCCAGTACTTC
.	TRBV7-9	.	TRBJ2-1	CASTFRVANEQFF	TGTGCCAGCACCTTCAGGGTGGCCAATGAGCAGTTCTTC
TRBD2	TRBV7-9	once	TRBJ2-2	CASSLGLAGDTGELFF	TGTGCCAGCAGCTTAGGACTAGCGGGGGACACCGGGGAGCTGTTTTTT
.	TRBV5-1	once	TRBJ2-7	CASRVVYRKNSYEQYF	TGCGCCAGCAGAGTAGTCTACAGGAAGAACTCCTACGAGCAGTACTTC
TRBD1	TRBV4-2	once	TRBJ1-4	CASSLGQGGEKLFF	TGTGCCAGCAGCCTCGGACAGGGAGGTGAAAAACTGTTTTTT
.	TRBV9	.	TRBJ1-2	CASSEQGNYGYTF	TGTGCCAGCAGCGAACAGGGTAACTATGGCTACACCTTC
TRBD2	TRBV6-1	.	TRBJ2-3	CASSGGSSGGARSSTDTQYF	TGTGCCAGCAGTGGGGGTTCTAGCGGGGGGGCACGATCTAGCACAGATACGCAGTATTTT
.	TRBV7-9	.	TRBJ1-5	CASSPGGVNQPQHF	TGTGCCAGCAGCCCGGGGGGGGTTAATCAGCCCCAGCATTTT
.	TRBV21-1	.	TRBJ2-1	CASSKERQYSYNEQFF	TGTGCCAGCAGCAAAGAGCGGCAGTACTCCTACAATGAGCAGTTCTTC
TRBD1	TRBV2	.	TRBJ1-5	CASTGTEGQPQHF	TGTGCCAGCACAGGGACAGAAGGTCAGCCCCAGCATTTT
TRBD1	TRBV6-5	.	TRBJ2-2	CASTGDRATGELFF	TGTGCCAGCACGGGCGACAGGGCCACCGGGGAGCTGTTTTTT
TRBD1	TRBV5-1	.	TRBJ1-4	CASSRDRDEKLFF	TGCGCCAGTTCCCGGGACAGGGATGAAAAACTGTTTTTT
.	TRBV21-1	.	TRBJ1-6	CASSKYRDRNNSPLHF	TGTGCCAGCAGCAAATACCGGGACAGGAACAATTCACCCCTCCACTTT
.	TRBV5-4	.	TRBJ2-5	CASRKAGSETQYF	TGTGCCAGCAGAAAGGCGGGGTCGGAGACCCAGTACTTC
.	TRBV19	.	TRBJ1-1	CASRIGVLALNTEAFF	TGTGCCAGTAGAATCGGGGTGTTAGCCCTGAACACTGAAGCTTTCTTT
TRBD1	TRBV5-6	.	TRBJ1-2	CASSLLEGAGYGYTF	TGTGCCAGCAGCTTGCTAGAGGGGGCAGGGTATGGCTACACCTTC
TRBD2	TRBV2	.	TRBJ2-1	CASARTSGVDEQFF	TGTGCCAGCGCGCGGACTAGCGGGGTCGATGAGCAGTTCTTC
TRBD2	TRBV7-2	.	TRBJ2-1	CASSSGTSGTSSYNEQFF	TGTGCCAGCAGTTCCGGGACTAGCGGGACTAGCTCCTACAATGAGCAGTTCTTC
.	TRBV11-2	.	TRBJ2-2	CASSFRGANTGELFF	TGTGCCAGCAGCTTCAGGGGCGCCAACACCGGGGAGCTGTTTTTT
.	TRBV5-1	.	TRBJ1-3	CASSLASGAGNTIYF	TGCGCCAGCAGCTTGGCATCAGGGGCTGGAAACACCATATATTTT
TRBD1	TRBV7-9	.	TRBJ1-1	CASSSRGHGEAFF	TGTGCCAGCAGCTCCAGGGGGCACGGTGAAGCTTTCTTT
.	TRBV18	.	TRBJ1-1	CASSPQREEAFF	TGTGCCAGCTCACCCCAGAGGGAGGAAGCTTTCTTT
TRBD1	TRBV5-1	.	TRBJ1-5	CASSESPGTGNGQPQHF	TGCGCCAGCAGCGAGAGTCCCGGGACAGGGAACGGTCAGCCCCAGCATTTT
.	TRBV7-9	.	TRBJ2-4	CASSRQVSLAKNIQYF	TGTGCCAGCAGTAGACAGGTTTCTCTAGCCAAAAACATTCAGTACTTC
TRBD2	TRBV12-5	.	TRBJ2-3	CASGSGLAVTDTQYF	TGTGCTAGTGGTTCAGGACTAGCGGTGACAGATACGCAGTATTTT
.	TRBV28	.	TRBJ1-1	CACSGTLPTGAFF	TGTGCCTGCTCCGGGACACTTCCTACGGGAGCTTTCTTT
TRBD2	TRBV28	.	TRBJ2-1	CASSITSGGRNEQFF	TGTGCCAGCAGTATCACTAGCGGGGGGAGGAATGAGCAGTTCTTC
.	TRBV6-5	.	TRBJ2-3	CASRVAGTDTQYF	TGTGCCAGCAGGGTAGCAGGGACAGATACGCAGTATTTT
.	TRBV11-2	.	TRBJ1-1	CASSLVRNTEAFF	TGTGCCAGCAGCTTGGTCAGGAACACTGAAGCTTTCTTT